This TCR beta chain was observed in a study of T cell responses to AZD1222 COVID-19 vaccine (TCRdb year 2021). A note on the overall study: AZD1222 recipients given second doses at about 4 weeks or at about 12 weeks were pooled, since spike-specific TCR depth and breadth were not found to differ between the two schedules. A total of around 240 trial participants underwent TCR sequencing, of whom around 210 had received two doses of AZD1222 and roughly 26 had received two doses of the MenACWY control vaccine. Trial participants were enrolled into age subgroups of 18-55, 56-69 and 70-plus years, which contained 148, 28 and 57 TCR-sequenced participants, respectively. The full study reports these points: Epitopes outside the regions mutated in the B.1.351 and B.1.1.7 variants were reportedly recognized by nearly half of the unique spike-specific TCRs. Because no samples from the day 14 peak response were available, repertoires could be characterized only after the peak T cell response. The 56-69-year group was small, and its depth increase did not reach significance, likely because of low power. Conclusions about previously exposed vaccinees are limited because only six or seven AZD1222 recipients were SARS-CoV-2 seropositive at baseline. Most participants were white British and females outnumbered males, and the authors suggested that clonal diversity may have been underestimated. Spike-specific TCR breadth and depth rose significantly after two AZD1222 doses compared with day 0 and with MenACWY recipients. The whole spike protein was spanned by vaccine-associated CD4 TCRs, and dominant responses were seen in regions 160-218 and 743-854.

What the time point label conveys for this sample: baseline before first vaccination. Samples from vaccinated people were obtained from the UK trials COV001 and COV002, which included a single-blind randomized controlled phase 2/3 trial of AZD1222 (ChAdOx1 nCoV-19) in healthy adults. For TCRbeta chain sequencing, PBMC samples from trial participants were taken at day 0 and at day 28 after the second dose. The junction shows trimming of 1 base on V and 7 bases on J, plus 7 bases between the germline ends. Counted from cysteine to phenylalanine, this CDR3 has 12 amino acids. Of all the DNA, just the CDR3 is kept, 36 bases in frame from base 1. CDR1 and CDR2, per the germline V gene, are SNHLY and FYNNEI. The CDR3 regions of human TCRbeta chains were subjected to immunosequencing. For the original study's pipeline: Repertoire TCRs were matched against a reference library of SARS-CoV-2-specific TCRs generated with the MIRA antigen-specificity platform. Breadth meant the fraction of unique TCRs that were SARS-CoV-2-associated, whereas depth meant the fraction of total T cells that were SARS-CoV-2-associated. Using the MIRA data, each spike-specific TCR was mapped to the spike region that the TCR reacts to and placed in a CD4 or CD8 class. Log10-transformed breadth and depth values were compared by one-way ANOVA with Sidak's multiple comparisons tests. TCRdb limited this immuneACCESS table to in-frame rearrangements with V and J called. A share of clones is missing; checked studies link under half to unresolved V genes, and the rest is unexplained. D and trimming come from the DNA, and the V and J calls and clone size come from that table. The sample table lists about 120,000 clones, about 92% of them with a count of one. The leading ten clones occupy 14% of the sample.

Of note for this clone: Its binding antigen is unknown. Base quality data are lacking; no much larger clone is found one base away.

The sequence derives from an adult in good health. The sequenced sample was peripheral blood, obtained on day 0 of AZD1222 vaccination. The chain uses TRBV2 and TRBJ1-1; perhaps TRBD1 is the D gene, with 5 bases matching. The CDR3 region reads CASSEGQGEAFF. The DNA sequence reads TGTGCCAGCAGTGAAGGGCAGGGTGAAGCTTTCTTT.